This entry lists 21 T cell receptor beta chains sequenced from one sample in a study of human T cells and chemical hapten exposure. As for time point: pre-sensitization, week 0. Sample treatment: therapeutic diphenylcyclopropenone sensitization with weekly scalp DPC. TCRdb re-analysed the RACE reads in MiXCR, keeping a single row per CDR3 protein. The sample includes 100,000 to 150,000 distinct CDR3 sequences, approximately 13% of them seen just once. The starting material was whole blood, obtained in connection with sensitization to the hapten diphenylcyclopropenone (DPC). These receptors were taken from a woman between 18 and 29 years old with alopecia areata. Some clones in this sample may be carry-over from other donors' samples.

This clonotype has a count of ten or more. This chain uses TRBV18 with TRBJ2-3; 7 positions agree with TRBD2. Germline V CDR1 and CDR2: KGHSH, LQKENI. This CDR3 comprises 16 residues. V was pared by 0 bases and J by 2 bases, with 5 bases of the junction left unmatched. The CDR3: CASSPPGTTNTDTQYF. In nucleotides, the CDR3 is TGTGCCAGCTCACCACCCGGGACTACAAACACAGATACGCAGTATTTT.

This clonotype came up many times. The chain combines TRBV7-9 with TRBJ2-6; D perhaps matches TRBD2 (6 bases). The CDR3 contains 17 residues. V was shortened by 5 bases and J by 0 bases, with 14 bases between the two germline ends. CDR1 is SEHNR, CDR2 FQNEAQ, per germline (reference sequence). The CDR3 loop reads CASSRRGGISGANVLTF. The CDR3 DNA follows: TGTGCCAGCAGCAGGAGGGGCGGGATCTCTGGGGCCAACGTCCTGACTTTC.

This clonotype has just a few counts. The chain employs TRBV28 and TRBJ1-1, with a tentative D call TRBD1 (5 bases). Germline V gene lookup returns CDR1 MDHEN and CDR2 SYDVKM. CDR3 length equals 14 residues. V lost 4 bases and J 6 bases, leaving 15 bases between the germline ends. The DNA of the CDR3 is TGTGCCAGCAGTTCGGGACGGAAAAGTTCTGAAGCTTTCTTT. Protein product: CASSSGRKSSEAFF.

This clonotype was found many times. The J gene is TRBJ1-3, the V gene TRBV9, with 8 bases that match TRBD1. V lost 5 bases, J lost 3 bases, and 16 bases stayed unmatched. The CDR3 extends over 18 amino acids. Germline assignment: CDR1 SGDLS and CDR2 YYNGEE. CDR3 loop: CASSTGTGPLWGGNTIYF. CDR3 sequence (DNA): TGTGCCAGCAGTACCGGGACAGGCCCTTTGTGGGGTGGAAACACCATATATTTT.

The chain recombines TRBV20-1 with TRBJ2-5; 8 positions match TRBD2. Germline CDR1 reads DFQATT; CDR2 reads SNEGSKA (reference sequence). J was trimmed by 7 bases and V by 0 bases; bases with no gene match: 13. The CDR3 has 16 amino acids. CDR3 DNA: TGCAGTGCTAGAGACCCAGCGGGGGCCTGGGCGCTGACCCAGTACTTC. Amino acids: CSARDPAGAWALTQYF.

This clonotype was detected many times. The rearrangement links TRBV20-1 to TRBJ2-2; 8 nucleotides align to TRBD2. Germline V gene lookup returns CDR1 DFQATT and CDR2 SNEGSKA (reference sequence). There are 16 residues in the CDR3. V lost 4 bases and J lost 3; bases outside the gene matches: 10. CDR3 region: CSAKKGSGGDTGELFF. In DNA, the CDR3 is TGCAGTGCTAAAAAAGGGAGCGGGGGTGACACCGGGGAGCTGTTTTTT.

This clonotype was counted a few times. This rearrangement joins TRBV6-5 to TRBJ1-6; D remains unclear. Germline CDR1 is MNHEY and CDR2 is SVGAGI. Between the trimmed V and J ends, which lost 0 bases and 0 bases, there was a span of 6 bases. The CDR3 consists of 16 residues. The DNA of the CDR3 is TGTGCCAGCAGTTACTCGCTTAGCTCCTATAATTCACCCCTCCACTTT. It yields the protein CASSYSLSSYNSPLHF.

This clonotype was counted many times. The chain couples TRBV3-1 to TRBJ2-7; TRBD2 aligns across 10 bases. The CDR3 is made up of 18 amino acids. Germline trimming cut 3 bases from V and 2 bases from J; bases unmatched to any gene: 13. CDR1 and CDR2 (germline): LGHDT, YNNKEL (reference sequence). The chain's CDR3 is CASSQMLSGGATPYEQYF. DNA of the CDR3: TGTGCCAGCAGCCAGATGCTAAGCGGGGGGGCTACGCCCTACGAGCAGTACTTC.

There are a few counts of this clonotype. The chain recombines TRBV20-1 with TRBJ2-2; D is undetermined. The CDR3 consists of 12 residues. The V gene lost 5 bases and the J gene lost 7 bases, with 11 bases spanning the gap. Germline CDR1 DFQATT, CDR2 SNEGSKA (reference sequence). The CDR3 loop is CSAHWSNGELFF. CDR3 nucleotides: TGCAGTGCTCATTGGTCAAACGGGGAGCTGTTTTTT.

This clonotype was counted only a few times. V gene TRBV7-2 combines with J gene TRBJ1-4; a possible D gene is TRBD1 (5 bases). Germline lookup yields CDR1 SGHTA and CDR2 FQGNSA. CDR3 length equals 14 residues. Trimming cost V 1 base and J 4 bases, with 7 bases left between them. For the CDR3, the DNA is TGTGCCAGCAGCTTAGAAGACAGTAATGAAAAACTGTTTTTT. Amino acids: CASSLEDSNEKLFF.

The chain combines TRBV12-3 or TRBV12-4 with TRBJ2-1, with D perhaps TRBD2 (6 bases). Deletions cut 3 bases from V and 5 bases from J, with 14 bases between. The CDR3 is 15 amino acids. CDR3 coding DNA: TGTGCCAGCAGTTTCCGGGACTCGAAAAACAATGAGCAGTTCTTC. Protein product: CASSFRDSKNNEQFF.

This clonotype has a handful of counts. V gene TRBV6-2 or TRBV6-3 combines with J gene TRBJ2-6, with D perhaps TRBD1 (6 bases). The germline CDR1 and CDR2 sequences are MNHEY and SVGEGT. V was pared by 7 bases and J by 2 bases, with 12 bases between. The CDR3 is made up of 15 amino acids. CDR3 sequence: CASKQQGTGANVLTF. For the CDR3, the DNA is TGTGCCAGCAAACAACAGGGAACTGGGGCCAACGTCCTGACTTTC.

This rearrangement joins TRBV5-1 to TRBJ2-5; 7 nucleotides line up with TRBD1. The V gene end was trimmed by 3 bases and the J gene end by 2 bases; junction bases not matched to a gene: 4. Germline CDR1 SGHRS, CDR2 YFSETQ. The CDR3 is 14 residues long. The CDR3 DNA sequence: TGCGCCAGCAGCTCCCGACAGGGACAAGAGACCCAGTACTTC. As protein: CASSSRQGQETQYF.

This clonotype was detected only a few times. This chain joins TRBV5-1 and TRBJ1-2, with D hard to call. CDR3 length: 12 amino acids. Germline CDR1 and CDR2: SGHRS and YFSETQ. Trimming took 4 bases from V and 5 from J, leaving 9 bases between them. The CDR3 DNA reads as TGCGCCAGCAGCGCTGCCCGTTATGGCTACACCTTC. Translating gives CASSAARYGYTF.

CDR3 sequence: CASSYPQGAHEKLFF. CDR3 bases: TGTGCCAGCAGTTACCCCCAGGGGGCTCATGAAAAACTGTTTTTT. V is TRBV6-6 and J is TRBJ1-4; 8 bases are shared with TRBD1. CDR1 and CDR2 from the germline V gene are MNHNY and SVGAGI (reference sequence). Trimming cost V 2 bases and J 6 bases; bases outside gene matches: 5. The CDR3 loop spans 15 amino acids.

This clonotype has a handful of counts. The chain links TRBV20-1 to TRBJ2-3; a weak D match, TRBD1 (5 bases). The length of the CDR3 is 15 residues. Trimming pared 3 bases from V and 1 base from J, leaving 14 bases between. The germline V gene has CDR1 DFQATT and CDR2 SNEGSKA (reference sequence). The CDR3 bases are TGCAGTGCTAGCTTTGGGGTGGGGCGCACAGATACGCAGTATTTT. Amino acids: CSASFGVGRTDTQYF.

This clonotype was seen a handful of times. V gene TRBV7-7 combines with J gene TRBJ2-1; 13 positions agree with TRBD2. The CDR3 length is 14 residues. CDR1 and CDR2 from the germline V gene are SSHAT and FNYEAQ (reference sequence). J was trimmed by 8 bases and V by 5 bases; bases with no gene match: 3. As DNA, the CDR3 is TGTGCCAGCAGCACTAGCGGGGGGGCGCATGAGCAGTTCTTC. It encodes CASSTSGGAHEQFF.

This clonotype came up a few times. This chain connects TRBV20-1 to TRBJ2-3; 8 nucleotides agree with TRBD1. J lost 4 bases, V lost 6 bases, and 15 bases had no gene match. Germline CDR1 reads DFQATT; CDR2 reads SNEGSKA (reference sequence). The CDR3 length is 16 residues. The CDR3 reads CSATGRQGIVADTQYF. The CDR3 region has the DNA TGCAGTGCCACAGGGCGACAGGGGATCGTCGCAGATACGCAGTATTTT.

The V call is TRBV19, the J call TRBJ2-6; the D is unclear. The CDR3 covers 12 residues. Germline-derived CDR1 and CDR2 are LNHDA and SQIVND (reference sequence). V gave up 7 bases and J gave up 4 bases, with 5 bases separating them. The CDR3 DNA follows: TGTGCCAGTACCCCCGGGGCCAACGTCCTGACTTTC. Protein sequence: CASTPGANVLTF.

This clonotype has just a few counts. The V call is TRBV11-3, the J call TRBJ2-5; TRBD1 matches 7 bases. Trimming cost V 2 bases and J 9 bases; bases outside gene matches: 12. This CDR3 is 15 amino acids long. Germline CDR1 and CDR2: SGHNT and YENEEA. CDR3 amino acids: CASSLRGQPGAAQYF. CDR3 nucleotide sequence: TGTGCCAGCAGCTTACGGGGACAGCCAGGGGCGGCCCAGTACTTC.

The rearrangement uses TRBV18 and TRBJ2-2, with TRBD1 matching 8 bases. Germline values: CDR1 KGHSH, CDR2 LQKENI. V shed 5 bases, J shed 4 bases, and the junction held 12 bases outside the gene matches. The CDR3 spans 17 residues. The CDR3: CASSMDRARRGTGELFF. Written as DNA, the CDR3 is TGTGCCAGCTCAATGGACAGGGCCCGGCGTGGCACCGGGGAGCTGTTTTTT.